This T cell receptor beta chain was captured in a study of cytomegalovirus exposure and HLA in healthy donors (dated by TCRdb to about 2017). Some background on the complete study: An earlier analysis of roughly 570 of the donors reported 250 to 350 Gb of sequence data and 95 million to 130 million unique TCR beta sequences obtained from 180 million or so T cells. Approximately 300 gigabases of sequencing data and around 85 million unique TCR sequences made up an early release that covered several hundred HLA-typed donors. The genetic ancestry cluster associated with self-reported Caucasian donors included 70% to 85% of the roughly 390 genotyped donors. The aim of the study was to test whether cataloging public T cell receptors could identify signatures of past pathogen exposure. Using immunosequencing, the study profiled T cell repertoires from around 670 subjects and related those repertoires to cytomegalovirus serostatus. A separate validation cohort of roughly 130 different subjects was used in addition to the roughly 670-subject first cohort. High-throughput TCR immunosequencing, statistical association of individual TCRs with disease status, and machine learning were combined to predict cytomegalovirus infection status. A later analysis re-analyzed previously published TCR beta repertoires from hundreds of donors and added high-resolution HLA genotyping to study TCR occurrence patterns. Rather than drawing on any new phenotypic data, the later analysis identified candidate immune exposures from TCR beta sequences and the way those sequences occurred across donors. An earlier analysis of 500 to 750 of the donors applied high-throughput TCR beta sequencing to assess whether each TCR beta V gene segment acted as functional or pseudogenic. Alongside the repertoire data, information on donor age, sex, ethnicity and CMV serostatus was compiled. A later genetic analysis took genome-wide SNP genotypes for about 65% of the 666 donors and used that subset as a discovery cohort. All discovery cohort repertoires had been generated on a single sequencing platform. Both class I and class II loci were covered by HLA typing, at four-digit resolution. Typing coverage differed by locus: A, B, C, DRB1 and DQB1 were typed in about 629-630 donors, DQA1 in roughly 500, DPA1 in some 570, and DPB1 in just under 490. A handful of DR-DQ haplotypes were handled as single units for association and clustering because linkage in the cohort was strong. Across around 400 genotyped donors of the cohort, an average of roughly 200,000 unique TCR beta nucleotide sequences per donor were sequenced, and roughly 20% of those sequences were non-productive. Results and caveats for the whole study, not just this receptor: A total of fewer than 200 TCR beta chains were listed by the study as associated with cytomegalovirus. Because some donors lacked HLA typing at each locus, the association tests relied only on the typed subset. Compared with the 666-donor mean, donors in an Asian-associated ancestry cluster had fewer N-insertions in productive TCRs, according to a later genetic analysis. Broadly in line with IMGT annotations, most TCR beta V segments showed up in productive rearrangements about 87% or about 30% of the time in an earlier analysis of 587 of the donors. A later genetic analysis associated a missense DCLRE1C variant with V-gene and J-gene trimming of TCR beta chains, and an independent cohort replicated the association. Across donors, most TCR sequences were observed very rarely, whereas some public TCRs were present in many individuals. Compared with equally common non-associated chains, HLA-associated TCR beta chains in a later analysis were more clonally expanded and had lower generation probabilities. A later analysis found that most CMV-associated TCR beta chains appeared HLA-restricted, with HLA associations seemingly driven largely by CMV exposure. The classifier was reported to diagnose cytomegalovirus status with high specificity and sensitivity in both the original cohort and the validation cohort. The sequencing pipeline was judged likely to have produced a cluster of highly shared sequence variants as a technical artifact. In a later analysis, the rate of TCR association differed among HLA loci, with DRB1 alleles having the most associated TCRs and HLA-C alleles having the fewest. Correlated functional status among segregating V segments might reflect linkage disequilibrium, but an unknown experimental factor could not be ruled out. In vitro tests confirmed that three of the cytomegalovirus-associated TCR beta chains recognize cytomegalovirus antigens. A further reported finding was that TCR beta sequences accurately predicted the HLA-A and HLA-B alleles for most subjects in the first cohort. Roughly uniform sequencing depth across donors was assumed in presence/absence analyses, although this assumption may not hold. In a later analysis, several top co-occurrence clusters were reported to appear linked to parvovirus B19, influenza, CMV and Epstein-Barr virus. At a false discovery rate of 0.05, a later analysis linked roughly 17,000 TCR beta sequences to specific HLA alleles. The 87-base-pair reads could not distinguish some IMGT-functional V segments, including TRBV6-2 and TRBV6-3, so those segments were excluded. The authors suggested that the approach could potentially be extended to other disease states and immunological phenotypes. The earlier analysis of 587 of the donors excluded 15 to 20 rarely observed V segments, including chromosome 9 orphons, because counts were too low. CMV serostatus was the only immune exposure information available for the cohort. This cohort had only TCR beta chains sequenced, and the lack of alpha or paired-chain data limited which features could be detected. Assigning TCR associations to individual alleles was difficult when HLA alleles, especially DR and DQ, strongly co-occurred.

Library preparation employed the immunoSEQ multiplex PCR assay. For the multiplex PCR, a mixture combining 60 forward primers for TCR Vbeta segments and 13 reverse primers for TCR Jbeta segments was used. Amplification of the CDR3 region of rearranged TCR beta genes was performed with a multiplex PCR assay on genomic DNA. On the Illumina HiSeq System, the amplified TCR beta libraries were sequenced as 87-base-pair reads. The authors' pipeline ran thus. Across the roughly 670 repertoires, a later analysis counted roughly 77 million unique TCR beta chains, roughly 11 million of which were shared by at least two donors. A nearest-neighbor algorithm error-corrected the raw reads and collapsed the reads into unique sequences, merging closely related sequences to remove PCR and sequencing errors. Alignment of CDR3 sequences to IMGT reference sequences was used to assign V, D and J gene segments. Each retained sequence needed at least a six-nucleotide match to both a V gene segment and a J gene segment. A rearrangement counted as productive if the CDR3 had no stop codons and remained in frame with V and J, and every other rearrangement counted as non-productive. CDR3 was defined according to IMGT convention as the region running from the second conserved V-encoded cysteine to the conserved J-encoded phenylalanine. In an earlier analysis of around 540 of the donors, sequences lacking an unambiguous match to a single V gene segment were excluded. In an earlier analysis of more than 500 of the donors, a V segment was called functional when productive rearrangements were above 56.7%, and segregating when the standard deviation between donors exceeded 5%. A statistical classification framework was built to diagnose cytomegalovirus status from the catalog of TCR beta chain sequences. V and J gene assignment, in a later analysis, came from comparing TCR nucleotide sequences with IMGT/GENE-DB human TR gene sequences. The TCRdist pipeline was used in a later analysis to assign CDR3 sequences and most-parsimonious VDJ recombination scenarios. In a later analysis, each TCR beta chain was defined by its CDR3 amino acid sequence together with its V-gene family, and reads without a unique V-gene family were excluded. A later analysis removed 550 to 650 highly shared, low-generation-probability nucleotide sequences to deal with suspected cross-contamination and a sequencing artifact. In a later analysis, a clonal expansion index was calculated for each public chain from normalized within-repertoire ranks of inferred template counts. Generation probabilities in a later analysis came from a VDJ recombination model fitted to out-of-frame rearrangements, and those results were checked against IGoR. A later analysis scored TCR-TCR, TCR-HLA and TCR-CMV co-occurrence with hypergeometric tests, applying a repertoire-size bias correction to TCR pairs. To estimate false discovery rates, a later analysis permuted the HLA or CMV assignments 20 times. In a later analysis, co-occurring TCRs were grouped using DBSCAN, with TCRdist sequence similarity added in when clustering inside HLA-allele-positive subsets. Repertoires with fewer than 30,000 or more than 120,000 public chains, plus five repertoires with anomalous nucleotide sharing, were excluded from co-occurrence clustering. TCRdb provides this immuneACCESS table in a form limited to in-frame rearrangements. Some clones are lacking; in checked studies, under half of them reflect an unresolved V gene, and why the rest are absent is not known. V and J calls and clone size are as listed in that table; D and trimming were resolved from the DNA. This sample has under 150,000 clones in its table, and under 85% of those were observed once. The ten top clones hold more than 0.95% of the sample.

CDR1 and CDR2 are drawn from the germline V gene: SGHTA, FQGNSA. From the cysteine through the phenylalanine, the CDR3 covers 15 amino acids. The kept DNA is CDR3 alone, 45 bases in frame from the first base. V loses 7 bases, J loses 1 base, and the germline ends lie 13 bases apart. The cohort was made up of 500 to 850 healthy bone marrow donors. Cohort members were all nominally healthy when sampled, although unrecorded immune exposures were likely present. The donor was CMV seronegative and belonged to the group of roughly 330 seronegative cohort members. A peripheral blood sample was provided by each donor, and peripheral blood mononuclear cells were used for TCR beta sequencing. Genomic DNA was extracted from the blood cell samples with the Qiagen DNeasy Blood Extraction Kit. In regard to this clone: Its target antigen remains unknown. Base qualities are not at hand, and no much larger clone is one base apart.

The chain links TRBV7-2 with TRBJ2-2; a tentative D call is TRBD2 (7 bases match). The sample comprised PBMCs. The sequence came from a man aged 18 to 30 in good health and CMV-seronegative. The CDR3 region has the sequence CASTLGGLNTGELFF. The DNA sequence reads TGTGCCAGCACACTGGGGGGGCTGAACACCGGGGAGCTGTTTTTT.